The 16 T cell receptor beta chains in this list originate from one sample, sequenced in a study of response to subunit inactivated influenza vaccine. TCRdb re-analysed the RT-PCR reads in MiXCR, keeping a single row per CDR3 protein. The sample records 500,000 to 650,000 distinct CDR3 sequences, around 8% being singletons. Specimen: PBMCs from blood, collected about 23 months after vaccination. The receptors were sampled from a man in his fifties or sixties who received an inactivated influenza vaccine.

This clonotype has more than one count but fewer than ten. This chain connects TRBV20-1 to TRBJ2-5; 7 nucleotides align to TRBD1. This CDR3 has 11 amino acids. V was pared by 3 bases and J by 10 bases, with 5 bases of the junction left unmatched. CDR1 is DFQATT, CDR2 SNEGSKA, per germline (reference sequence). For the CDR3, the DNA is TGCAGTGCTAGCGGCCCAGGGGGCCAGTACTTC. Translating it yields CSASGPGGQYF.

This clonotype has only a few counts. DNA for the CDR3: TGTGCCAGCAGCTTAGAACGCCAGGGGCTTCAGCCCCAGCATTTT. Residues: CASSLERQGLQPQHF. The V call is TRBV7-2, the J call TRBJ1-5; TRBD1 is a possible D gene (6 bases). V gave up 1 base and J gave up 6 bases, with 13 bases separating them. The CDR3 sequence is 15 residues long. Germline V lookup: CDR1 SGHTA, CDR2 FQGNSA.

Regarding this clonotype: A much larger clonotype is one base distant, so this may be a read error. The chain combines TRBV20-1 with TRBJ1-2; 11 nucleotides agree with TRBD1. Germline assignment: CDR1 DFQATT and CDR2 SNEGSKA (reference sequence). The CDR3 has 14 amino acids. Written as DNA, the CDR3 is TGCAGTGCTAGCCGGGGACAGGGGGATGATGGCTACATCTTC. This encodes CSASRGQGDDGYIF.

This clonotype was picked up many times. The chain links TRBV6-2 or TRBV6-3 to TRBJ2-2; 10 bases are shared with TRBD2. CDR3 length equals 17 residues. After removal of 7 bases from V and 4 bases from J, the junction contained 12 bases not matched to a gene. Germline values: CDR1 MNHEY, CDR2 SVGEGT. CDR3 region: CASNPGPSGSGTGELFF. In nucleotides, the CDR3 is TGTGCCAGCAACCCAGGGCCTAGCGGGAGTGGCACCGGGGAGCTGTTTTTT.

This clonotype has a handful of counts. The chain employs TRBV6-1 and TRBJ2-5, with 8 positions matching TRBD1. CDR3 length: 14 amino acids. V dropped 6 bases and J dropped 4; count of bases not matched to a gene: 7. The V gene's germline CDR1 is MNHNS and CDR2 SASEGT. Here the CDR3 reads CASRPRTGPETQYF. CDR3 nucleotide sequence: TGTGCCAGCAGACCTCGGACAGGGCCAGAGACCCAGTACTTC.

The chain combines TRBV27 with TRBJ2-7; maybe TRBD1 (5 bases). The CDR3 loop spans 13 amino acids. CDR1 and CDR2 (germline): MNHEY, SMNVEV (reference sequence). V dropped 3 bases and J dropped 2 bases, with 8 bases sitting between them. In nucleotides, the CDR3 is TGTGCCAGCAGTTTTCGACAGACCTACGAGCAGTACTTC. Protein: CASSFRQTYEQYF.

This clonotype occurred a few times. The chain has TRBV28 and TRBJ1-5; 9 positions match TRBD1. CDR3 length equals 15 residues. With 5 bases clipped from V and 0 bases from J, the junction kept 2 bases outside the gene matches. In germline, CDR1 is MDHEN, CDR2 SYDVKM. Here the CDR3 reads CASSRTGVSNQPQHF. Here the CDR3 DNA reads TGTGCCAGCAGTAGGACAGGGGTTAGCAATCAGCCCCAGCATTTT.

The V gene is TRBV28, the J gene TRBJ2-3, with TRBD2 as a possible D gene (5 bases). Germline CDR1 is MDHEN and CDR2 is SYDVKM. CDR3 length: 15 residues. V gave up 3 bases and J gave up 1 base, with 11 bases separating them. CDR3 protein: CASSFSFGGTDTQYF. As DNA, the CDR3 is TGTGCCAGCAGTTTTTCCTTCGGGGGCACAGATACGCAGTATTTT.

This clonotype has only a few counts. V and J are TRBV20-1 and TRBJ2-7; TRBD1 matches 9 bases. This CDR3 has 17 residues. Germline CDR1 DFQATT, CDR2 SNEGSKA (reference sequence). V was pared by 2 bases and J by 2 bases, with 13 bases of the junction left unmatched. The CDR3 region is CSARSINRGRNPYEQYF. The CDR3 DNA sequence: TGCAGTGCTAGATCGATTAACAGGGGGCGAAACCCCTACGAGCAGTACTTC.

This clonotype was recorded a few times. The gene calls are TRBV20-1 and TRBJ2-3; D unresolved. Germline V CDR1 and CDR2: DFQATT, SNEGSKA (reference sequence). V shed 6 bases and J shed 2 bases, with 12 bases lying between them. The CDR3 consists of 13 residues. This CDR3 reads CSATPRITDTQYF. The CDR3 DNA follows: TGCAGTGCGACCCCTCGGATCACAGATACGCAGTATTTT.

This clonotype has just a few counts. The CDR3 bases are TGTGCCAGCAGCTTAGGGCAGGGCGCGAGCTCCTACGAGCAGTACTTC. The encoded protein is CASSLGQGASSYEQYF. The V gene is TRBV7-8, the J gene TRBJ2-7; a possible D gene is TRBD1 (5 bases). The germline gives CDR1 SGHVS, CDR2 FQNEAQ. V lost 1 base to trimming and J lost 0 bases, with 13 bases between them. The length of the CDR3 is 16 residues.

The chain carries TRBV2 and TRBJ2-1; D is uncertain. The ends were cut back, 4 bases at V and 0 bases at J, with 10 bases in the middle. CDR3 length: 15 residues. Looked up from germline, CDR1 is SNHLY and CDR2 is FYNNEI. The chain's CDR3 is CASSGQALSYNEQFF. CDR3 nucleotides: TGTGCCAGCAGTGGTCAAGCGCTCTCCTACAATGAGCAGTTCTTC. Looking up the rest from reference TRBV2 and TRBJ2-1 gives the full variable domain: EPEVTQTPSHQVTQMGQEVILRCVPISNHLYFYWYRQILGQKVEFLVSFYNNEISEKSEIFDDQFSVERPDGSNFTLKIRSTKLEDSAMYFCASSGQALSYNEQFFGPGTRLTVL.

This clonotype was seen only a few times. This sequence joins TRBV5-1 and TRBJ2-7; TRBD1 is a possible D gene (5 bases). The V gene lost 4 bases and the J gene lost 5 bases, with 19 bases spanning the gap. Germline assignment: CDR1 SGHRS and CDR2 YFSETQ. The CDR3 is 15 residues long. The CDR3 region has the DNA TGCGCCAGCAGCAGCCAAGGGCCAGGGTCGAACGAGCAGTACTTC. Its translation: CASSSQGPGSNEQYF.

This clonotype was picked up a small number of times. The chain links TRBV6-1 to TRBJ2-1, with 8 bases identical to TRBD2. Looked up from germline, CDR1 is MNHNS and CDR2 is SASEGT. CDR3 size: 14 residues. V gave up 9 bases and J gave up 3 bases; unmatched junction bases: 7. For the CDR3, the DNA is TGTGCCAGTCGAAAGCGGGAGTACTACAATGAGCAGTTCTTC. This encodes CASRKREYYNEQFF.

This chain uses TRBV5-1 with TRBJ2-2, with D perhaps given as TRBD1 or TRBD2 (6 bases each). Trimming removed 2 bases at V and 0 bases at J, with 11 bases between. Germline values: CDR1 SGHRS, CDR2 YFSETQ. The CDR3 is 16 amino acids. The CDR3 bases are TGCGCCAGCAGCTTTCTGGGGGGCTCGAACACCGGGGAGCTGTTTTTT. As protein: CASSFLGGSNTGELFF.

Many counts were recorded for this clonotype. The V gene is TRBV12-3 or TRBV12-4, the J gene TRBJ2-3, with 7 bases identical to TRBD2. There are 13 residues in the CDR3. J was trimmed by 1 base and V by 6 bases; bases with no gene match: 1. The CDR3 region has the DNA TGTGCCAGCAGGAGCGGGGGCACAGATACGCAGTATTTT. Protein product: CASRSGGTDTQYF.